This T cell receptor beta chain was retrieved from a study of cytomegalovirus exposure and HLA in healthy donors. The PCR employed 60 Vbeta primers together with 13 Jbeta primers. Assay used: immunoSEQ multiplex PCR; TCRdb lists only in-frame clones, some missing. The profile shows approximately 140,000 clones, 70% to 80% of them singletons. General observations from the study: A missense DCLRE1C variant was associated with V- and J-gene trimming of TCR beta chains in a later analysis, and an independent cohort replicated the association.

V was cut by 2 bases and J by 7 bases, with 20 bases left in between. This CDR3 region has 16 residues. Germline V CDR1 and CDR2: SGHVS, FQNEAQ. On this clone: Its antigen remains unidentified.

Sample: PBMCs. The chain uses TRBV7-8 and TRBJ1-2; D is uncertain. This receptor was identified in a woman aged 50 to 60 in good health and CMV-seropositive. CDR3 coding DNA: TGTGCCAGCAGCTTACGGGAGGGCAGCCTTTTAGGTGGCTACACCTTC. This encodes CASSLREGSLLGGYTF.